Presented here are 22 T cell receptor beta chains from one specimen sequenced in a study of blood T cell repertoires in COVID-19. TCRdb keeps only in-frame clones here, not all; method: immunoSEQ multiplex PCR. The repertoire holds about 100,000 clones, around three quarters seen once, with approximately 9% in the top ten. The source material was peripheral blood. These receptors came from a man over 45 who had recovered from COVID-19.

A single count supports this clone. The CDR3 region has the DNA TGTGCCAGCAGCCTCAGTGGCCTAGCGGGAGAGCGCACAGATACGCAGTATTTT. It translates to CASSLSGLAGERTDTQYF. J is TRBJ2-3 and V is TRBV9, with TRBD2 identical over 10 bases. Per germline, CDR1 SGDLS and CDR2 YYNGEE. V lost 4 bases to trimming and J lost 1 base; unmatched junction nucleotides: 12. The length of the CDR3 is 18 residues.

The genes are TRBV30 and TRBJ2-3, with 8 nucleotides matching TRBD2. There are 16 residues in the CDR3. V lost 3 bases, J lost 0 bases, and 8 bases stayed unmatched. Germline V lookup: CDR1 GTSNPN, CDR2 SVGIG (reference sequence). CDR3 nucleotides: TGTGCCTGGAGGCGAGGACTAGCTGCTAGCACAGATACGCAGTATTTT. Translation gives CAWRRGLAASTDTQYF.

This clone has a single count. The chain joins TRBV6-5 to TRBJ1-1; no firm D call. V was cut by 7 bases and J by 4 bases, with 16 bases left in between. Germline assignment: CDR1 MNHEY and CDR2 SVGAGI. This CDR3 has 14 residues. CDR3 residues: CASTLSEVLTEAFF. The CDR3 coding sequence is TGTGCCAGCACATTGTCAGAGGTTCTCACTGAAGCTTTCTTT.

This chain links TRBV28 with TRBJ2-7; no clear D. Germline CDR1 is MDHEN and CDR2 is SYDVKM. Deletions cut 3 bases from V and 3 bases from J, with 6 bases between. This CDR3 comprises 12 residues. The CDR3 DNA sequence: TGTGCCAGCAGTTTTCGCAGCTACGAGCAGTACTTC. It specifies CASSFRSYEQYF. The variable domain in full, with the rest retrieved from reference TRBV28 and TRBJ2-7, is DVKVTQSSRYLVKRTGEKVFLECVQDMDHENMFWYRQDPGLGLRLIYFSYDVKMKEKGDIPEGYSVSREKKERFSLILESASTNQTSMYLCASSFRSYEQYFGPGTRLTVT.

The chain has TRBV28 and TRBJ2-7; TRBD2 matches 9 bases. The CDR3 loop spans 18 amino acids. CDR1 and CDR2 (germline): MDHEN, SYDVKM. V was pared by 5 bases and J by 6 bases, with 20 bases of the junction left unmatched. The CDR3 DNA is TGTGCCAGCAGTAAAACCCTAGCGGGAATGCTGACCTTGAGCGAGCAGTACTTC. It yields the protein CASSKTLAGMLTLSEQYF.

This sequence joins TRBV27 and TRBJ2-5; 8 bases map to TRBD1. Trimming removed 6 bases from V and 6 bases from J; junction bases left unmatched: 6. The CDR3 covers 13 residues. CDR1 and CDR2 (germline): MNHEY, SMNVEV (reference sequence). CDR3 loop: CASRSQGAKTQYF. CDR3 nucleotides: TGTGCCAGCAGATCTCAGGGGGCGAAGACCCAGTACTTC.

The V and J genes are TRBV5-4 and TRBJ2-1; 9 bases map to TRBD1. This CDR3 contains 15 residues. The germline V gene has CDR1 SGHNT and CDR2 YYREEE (reference sequence). J lost 3 bases, V lost 4 bases, and 5 bases had no gene match. The CDR3 protein is CASSRGQGDYNEQFF. For the CDR3, the DNA is TGTGCCAGCAGCCGGGGACAGGGAGACTACAATGAGCAGTTCTTC.

The genes are TRBV5-1 and TRBJ2-1; no definite D call. Germline-derived CDR1 and CDR2 are SGHRS and YFSETQ. The CDR3 runs to 14 residues. Trimming cost V 0 bases and J 6 bases, with 10 bases left between them. The DNA for the CDR3 is TGCGCCAGCAGCTTGGGACTCACCCGCAATGAGCAGTTCTTC. This sequence encodes CASSLGLTRNEQFF.

V usage is TRBV7-2 and J usage is TRBJ2-7; D not resolved. Germline V gives CDR1 SGHTA, CDR2 FQGNSA. V was shortened by 1 base and J by 6 bases, with 10 bases between the two germline ends. The CDR3 totals 13 residues. CDR3 nucleotide sequence: TGTGCCAGCAGCTTAGGCATGAGTTCCGAGCAGTACTTC. It translates to CASSLGMSSEQYF.

V and J are TRBV9 and TRBJ1-5; the match to TRBD1 covers 10 bases. Trimming cost V 2 bases and J 5 bases; bases outside gene matches: 4. Germline assignment: CDR1 SGDLS and CDR2 YYNGEE. The CDR3 is 15 amino acids. Here the CDR3 DNA reads TGTGCCAGCAGCGTCAGCGGGACAGGGGATCAGCCCCAGCATTTT. The encoded protein is CASSVSGTGDQPQHF.

This clone was recorded only once. V gene TRBV24-1 combines with J gene TRBJ2-6; TRBD1 aligns across 11 bases. The CDR3 spans 17 residues. J gave up 2 bases and V 4 bases, and 3 bases lay outside the gene matches. Looked up from germline, CDR1 is KGHDR and CDR2 is SFDVKD. DNA of the CDR3: TGTGCCACCAGTGACCGGGACAGGGGGGCTGGGGCCAACGTCCTGACTTTC. Its translation: CATSDRDRGAGANVLTF.

This clone was observed a few times. CDR3 sequence reads: CASSFSGTLGTGELFF. In nucleotides, the CDR3 is TGTGCCAGCAGCTTTTCCGGGACTTTAGGCACCGGGGAGCTGTTTTTT. The rearrangement uses TRBV7-2 and TRBJ2-2; tentative D call: TRBD2 (6 bases). CDR3 length: 16 residues. Trimming took off 3 bases at V and 4 bases at J, with 15 bases between the two ends. Germline CDR1 reads SGHTA; CDR2 reads FQGNSA.

CDR3 nucleotide sequence: TGTGCCAGTAGTCTGAGACAGGGGGCTTCGAACACTGAAGCTTTCTTT. It encodes CASSLRQGASNTEAFF. The genes are TRBV19 and TRBJ1-1; 10 nucleotides agree with TRBD1. V dropped 5 bases and J dropped 1; count of bases not matched to a gene: 7. The CDR3 covers 16 residues. Germline V lookup: CDR1 LNHDA, CDR2 SQIVND (reference sequence).

This chain uses TRBV28 with TRBJ1-1, with 12 bases matching TRBD1. Germline V CDR1 and CDR2: MDHEN, SYDVKM. The CDR3 extends over 16 amino acids. With 7 bases clipped from V and 10 bases from J, the junction kept 16 bases outside the gene matches. The CDR3 DNA reads TGTGCCAGCACCCTACGGCCGGGACAGGGGGCACTAAGAGCTTTCTTT. Amino acid sequence: CASTLRPGQGALRAFF.

The chain has TRBV2 and TRBJ2-7; unclear D gene. This CDR3 comprises 12 residues. Trimming left V 7 bases short and J 4 bases short, with 11 bases between. Germline V gene sequence: CDR1 SNHLY, CDR2 FYNNEI. The CDR3 DNA follows: TGTGCCAGCATCGAGAGCCGGTACGAGCAGTACTTC. It codes for CASIESRYEQYF.

Only one count was recorded for this clone. The V gene is TRBV10-3, the J gene TRBJ1-2; 7 positions agree with TRBD1. The CDR3 is 13 amino acids. The germline gives CDR1 ENHRY, CDR2 SYGVKD. After removal of 2 bases from V and 8 bases from J, the junction contained 5 bases not matched to a gene. DNA for the CDR3: TGTGCCATCAGTGAGGCGCAGGGGGGCGGCTACACCTTC. Translated, it gives CAISEAQGGGYTF.

This clone has more than one count but fewer than ten. This chain connects TRBV6-5 to TRBJ1-1; D possibly corresponds to TRBD1 (5 bases). Between the trimmed V and J ends, which lost 5 bases and 7 bases, there was a span of 8 bases. The CDR3 is 11 residues long. Germline lookup yields CDR1 MNHEY and CDR2 SVGAGI. CDR3 sequence (DNA): TGTGCCAGCAGTACAAGGGGTGAAGCTTTCTTT. It yields the protein CASSTRGEAFF.

This clone appeared a single time. The chain has TRBV24-1 and TRBJ2-3, with 7 bases identical to TRBD1. V lost 0 bases and J lost 5; bases outside the gene matches: 4. Germline V gene data show CDR1 as KGHDR and CDR2 as SFDVKD. The CDR3 is 15 amino acids. DNA for the CDR3: TGTGCCACCAGTGATTTGGCAGGGGGACGAGATACGCAGTATTTT. It translates to CATSDLAGGRDTQYF.

The rearrangement uses TRBV19 and TRBJ2-5, with D perhaps TRBD2 (6 bases). The V end lost 3 bases, the J end lost 3 bases, and 11 bases lay between the germline ends. The germline gives CDR1 LNHDA, CDR2 SQIVND (reference sequence). This CDR3 has 14 amino acids. The CDR3 DNA sequence: TGTGCCAGTAGTATCGGGAGCGGCAAAGAGACCCAGTACTTC. It is translated as CASSIGSGKETQYF.

The chain's CDR3 is CASSVAGWGTEAFF. The CDR3 DNA sequence: TGCGCCAGCAGCGTAGCGGGTTGGGGCACTGAAGCTTTCTTT. This chain links TRBV5-1 with TRBJ1-1; D is undetermined. The CDR3 contains 14 residues. Trimming cost V 4 bases and J 4 bases, with 14 bases left between them. Germline V gene data show CDR1 as SGHRS and CDR2 as YFSETQ.

Only a few counts were recorded for this clone. The V gene is TRBV7-8, the J gene TRBJ1-2; no firm D call. There are 13 residues in the CDR3. The germline gives CDR1 SGHVS, CDR2 FQNEAQ. Trimming left V 1 base short and J 4 bases short, with 7 bases between. The chain's CDR3 is CASSLGQFYGYTF. The CDR3 DNA is TGTGCCAGCAGCTTAGGGCAGTTCTATGGCTACACCTTC.

V and J are TRBV18 and TRBJ2-6; 7 bases align to TRBD1. V lost 3 bases to trimming and J lost 2 bases; unmatched junction nucleotides: 4. This CDR3 is 16 amino acids long. Germline loops: CDR1 KGHSH, CDR2 LQKENI. The CDR3 loop reads CASSPTGATGANVLTF. CDR3 in DNA: TGTGCCAGCTCACCTACAGGGGCAACTGGGGCCAACGTCCTGACTTTC.